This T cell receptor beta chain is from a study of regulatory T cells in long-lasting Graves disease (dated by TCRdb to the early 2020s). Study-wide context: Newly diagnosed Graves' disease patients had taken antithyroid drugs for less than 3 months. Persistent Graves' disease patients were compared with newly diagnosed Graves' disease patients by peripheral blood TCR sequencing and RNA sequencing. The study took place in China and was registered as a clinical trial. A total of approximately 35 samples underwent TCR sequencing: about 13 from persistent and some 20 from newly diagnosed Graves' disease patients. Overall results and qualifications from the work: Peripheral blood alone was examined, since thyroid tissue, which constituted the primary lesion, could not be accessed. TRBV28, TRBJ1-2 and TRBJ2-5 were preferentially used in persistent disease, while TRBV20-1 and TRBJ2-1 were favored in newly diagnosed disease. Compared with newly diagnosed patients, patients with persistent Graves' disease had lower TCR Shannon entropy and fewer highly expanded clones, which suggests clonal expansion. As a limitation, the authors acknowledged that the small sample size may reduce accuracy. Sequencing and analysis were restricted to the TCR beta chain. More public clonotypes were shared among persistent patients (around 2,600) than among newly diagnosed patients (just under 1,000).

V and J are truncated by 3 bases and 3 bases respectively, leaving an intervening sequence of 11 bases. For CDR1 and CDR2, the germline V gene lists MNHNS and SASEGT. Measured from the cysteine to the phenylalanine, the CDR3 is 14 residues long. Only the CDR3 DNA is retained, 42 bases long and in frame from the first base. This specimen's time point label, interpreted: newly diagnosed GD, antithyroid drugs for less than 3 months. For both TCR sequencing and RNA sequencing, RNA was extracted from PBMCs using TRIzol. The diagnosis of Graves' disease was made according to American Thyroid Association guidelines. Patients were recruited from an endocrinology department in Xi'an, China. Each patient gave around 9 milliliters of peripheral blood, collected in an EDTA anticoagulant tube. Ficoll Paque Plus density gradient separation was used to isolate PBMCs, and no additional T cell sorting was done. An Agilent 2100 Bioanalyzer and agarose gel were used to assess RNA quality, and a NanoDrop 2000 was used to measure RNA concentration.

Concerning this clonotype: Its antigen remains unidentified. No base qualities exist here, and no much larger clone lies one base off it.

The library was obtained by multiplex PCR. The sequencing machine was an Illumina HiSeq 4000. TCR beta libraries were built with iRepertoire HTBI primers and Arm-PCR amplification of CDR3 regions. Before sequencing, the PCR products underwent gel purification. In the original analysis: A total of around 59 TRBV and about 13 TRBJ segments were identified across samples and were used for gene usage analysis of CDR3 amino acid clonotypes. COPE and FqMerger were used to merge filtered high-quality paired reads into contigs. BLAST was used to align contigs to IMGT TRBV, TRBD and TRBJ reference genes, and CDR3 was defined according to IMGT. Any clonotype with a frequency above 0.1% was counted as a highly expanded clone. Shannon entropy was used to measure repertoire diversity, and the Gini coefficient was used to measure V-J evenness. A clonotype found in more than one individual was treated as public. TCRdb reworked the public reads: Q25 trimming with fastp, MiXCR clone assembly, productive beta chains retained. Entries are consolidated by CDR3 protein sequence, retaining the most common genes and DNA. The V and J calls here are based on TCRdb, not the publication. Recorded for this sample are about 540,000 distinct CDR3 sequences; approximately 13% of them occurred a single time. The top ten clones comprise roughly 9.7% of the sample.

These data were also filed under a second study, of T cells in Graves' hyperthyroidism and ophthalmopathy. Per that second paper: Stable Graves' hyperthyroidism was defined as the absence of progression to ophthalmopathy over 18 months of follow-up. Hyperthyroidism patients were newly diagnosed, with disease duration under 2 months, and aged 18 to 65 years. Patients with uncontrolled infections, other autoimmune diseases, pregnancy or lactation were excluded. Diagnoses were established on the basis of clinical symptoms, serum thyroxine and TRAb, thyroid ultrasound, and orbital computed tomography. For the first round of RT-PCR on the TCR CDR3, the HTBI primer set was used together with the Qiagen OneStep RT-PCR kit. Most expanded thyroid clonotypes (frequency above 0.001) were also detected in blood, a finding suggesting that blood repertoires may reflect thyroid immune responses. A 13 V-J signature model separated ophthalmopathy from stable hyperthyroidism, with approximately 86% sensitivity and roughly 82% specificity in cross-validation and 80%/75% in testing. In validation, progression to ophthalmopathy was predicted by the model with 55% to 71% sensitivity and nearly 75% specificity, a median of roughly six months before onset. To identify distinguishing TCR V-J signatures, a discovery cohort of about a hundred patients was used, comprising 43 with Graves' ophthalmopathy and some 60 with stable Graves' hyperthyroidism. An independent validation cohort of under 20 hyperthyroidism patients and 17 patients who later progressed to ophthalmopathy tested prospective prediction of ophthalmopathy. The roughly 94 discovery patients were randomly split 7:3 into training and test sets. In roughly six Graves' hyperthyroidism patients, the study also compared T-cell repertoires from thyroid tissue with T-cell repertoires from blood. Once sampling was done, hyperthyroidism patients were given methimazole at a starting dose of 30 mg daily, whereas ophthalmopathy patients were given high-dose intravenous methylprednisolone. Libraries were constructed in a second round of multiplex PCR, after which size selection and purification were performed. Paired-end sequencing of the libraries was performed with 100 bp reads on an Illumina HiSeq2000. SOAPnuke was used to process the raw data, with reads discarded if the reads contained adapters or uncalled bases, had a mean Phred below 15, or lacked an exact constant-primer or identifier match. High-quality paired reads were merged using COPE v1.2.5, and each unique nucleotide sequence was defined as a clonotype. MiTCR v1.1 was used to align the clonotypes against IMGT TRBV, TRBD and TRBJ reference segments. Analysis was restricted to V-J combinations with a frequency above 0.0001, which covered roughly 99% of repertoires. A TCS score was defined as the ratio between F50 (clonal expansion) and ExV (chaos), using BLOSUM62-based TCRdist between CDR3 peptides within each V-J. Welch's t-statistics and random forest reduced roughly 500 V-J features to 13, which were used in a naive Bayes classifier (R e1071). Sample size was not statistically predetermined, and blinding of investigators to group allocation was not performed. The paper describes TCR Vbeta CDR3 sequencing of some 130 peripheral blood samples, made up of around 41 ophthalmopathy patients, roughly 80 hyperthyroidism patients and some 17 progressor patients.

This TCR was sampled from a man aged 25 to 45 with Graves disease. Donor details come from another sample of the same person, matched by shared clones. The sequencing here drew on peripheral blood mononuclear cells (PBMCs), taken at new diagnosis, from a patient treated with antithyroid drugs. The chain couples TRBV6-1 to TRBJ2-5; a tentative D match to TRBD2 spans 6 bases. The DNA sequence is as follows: TGTGCCAGCAGTGAGTGGTGGAGGGAAGAGACCCAGTACTTC. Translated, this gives CASSEWWREETQYF.